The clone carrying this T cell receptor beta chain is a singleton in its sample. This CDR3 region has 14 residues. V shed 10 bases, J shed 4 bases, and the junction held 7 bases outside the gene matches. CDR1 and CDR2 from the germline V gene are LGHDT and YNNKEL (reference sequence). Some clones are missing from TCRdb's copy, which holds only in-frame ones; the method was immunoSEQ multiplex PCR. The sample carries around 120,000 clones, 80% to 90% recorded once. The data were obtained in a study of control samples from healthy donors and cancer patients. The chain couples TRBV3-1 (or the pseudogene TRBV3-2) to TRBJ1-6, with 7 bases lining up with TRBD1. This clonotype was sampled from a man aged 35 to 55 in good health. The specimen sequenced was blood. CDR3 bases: TGTGCCACAAAGGACAGGCAATATAATTCACCCCTCCACTTT. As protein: CATKDRQYNSPLHF.